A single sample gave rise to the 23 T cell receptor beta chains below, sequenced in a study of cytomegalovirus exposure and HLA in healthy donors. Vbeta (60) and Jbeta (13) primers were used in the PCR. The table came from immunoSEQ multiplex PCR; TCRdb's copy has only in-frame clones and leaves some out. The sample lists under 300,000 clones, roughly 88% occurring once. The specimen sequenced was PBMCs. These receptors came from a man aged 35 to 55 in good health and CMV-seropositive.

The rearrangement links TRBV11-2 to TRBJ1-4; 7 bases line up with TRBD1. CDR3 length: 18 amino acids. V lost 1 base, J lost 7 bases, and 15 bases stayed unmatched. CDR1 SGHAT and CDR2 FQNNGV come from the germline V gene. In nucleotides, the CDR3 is TGTGCCAGCAGCTTAGGGCGAGGGGGCACCCCACCCGCTGAAAAACTGTTTTTT. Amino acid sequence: CASSLGRGGTPPAEKLFF.

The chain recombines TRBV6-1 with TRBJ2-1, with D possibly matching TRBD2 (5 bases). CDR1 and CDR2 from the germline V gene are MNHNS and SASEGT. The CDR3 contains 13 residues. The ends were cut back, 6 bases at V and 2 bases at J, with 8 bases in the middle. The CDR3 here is CASRDSAYNEQFF. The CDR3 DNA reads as TGTGCCAGCAGGGACTCCGCCTACAATGAGCAGTTCTTC.

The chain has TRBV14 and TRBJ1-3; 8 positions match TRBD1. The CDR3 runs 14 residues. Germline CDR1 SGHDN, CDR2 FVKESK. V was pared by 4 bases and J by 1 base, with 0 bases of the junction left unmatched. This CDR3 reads CASSRQGSGNTIYF. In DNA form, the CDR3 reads TGTGCCAGCAGCCGACAGGGGTCTGGAAACACCATATATTTT.

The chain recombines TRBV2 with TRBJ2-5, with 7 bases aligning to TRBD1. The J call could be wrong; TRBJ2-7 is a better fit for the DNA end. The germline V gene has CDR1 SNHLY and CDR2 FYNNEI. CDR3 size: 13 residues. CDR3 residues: CASSGTEYYEQYF. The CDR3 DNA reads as TGTGCCAGCAGCGGGACAGAGTACTACGAGCAGTACTTC.

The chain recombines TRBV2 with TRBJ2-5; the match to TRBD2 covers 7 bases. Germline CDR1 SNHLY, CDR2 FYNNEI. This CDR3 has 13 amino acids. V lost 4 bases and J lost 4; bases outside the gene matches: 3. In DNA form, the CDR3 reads TGTGCCAGCAGTGGGCGGGAGCGAGAGACCCAGTACTTC. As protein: CASSGRERETQYF.

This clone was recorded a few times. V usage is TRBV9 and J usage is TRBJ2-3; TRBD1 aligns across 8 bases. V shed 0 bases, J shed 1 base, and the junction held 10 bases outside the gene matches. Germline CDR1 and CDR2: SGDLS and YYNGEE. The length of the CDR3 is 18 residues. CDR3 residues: CASSVGLLTGAGTDTQYF. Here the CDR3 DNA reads TGTGCCAGCAGCGTAGGACTCCTGACAGGGGCCGGCACAGATACGCAGTATTTT.

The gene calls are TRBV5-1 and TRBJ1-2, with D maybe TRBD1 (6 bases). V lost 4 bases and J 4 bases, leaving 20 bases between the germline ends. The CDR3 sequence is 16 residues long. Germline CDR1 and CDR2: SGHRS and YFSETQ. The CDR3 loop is CASSGGGGSGPYGYTF. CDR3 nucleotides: TGCGCCAGCAGCGGAGGGGGGGGCAGCGGGCCCTATGGCTACACCTTC.

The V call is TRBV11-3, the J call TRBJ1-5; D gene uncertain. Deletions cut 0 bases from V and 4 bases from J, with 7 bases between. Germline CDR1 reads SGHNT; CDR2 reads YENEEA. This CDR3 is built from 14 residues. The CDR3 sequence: CASSLEGSNQPQHF. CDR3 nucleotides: TGTGCCAGCAGCTTAGAGGGCAGTAATCAGCCCCAGCATTTT. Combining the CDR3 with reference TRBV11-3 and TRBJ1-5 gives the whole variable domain EAGVVQSPRYKIIEKKQPVAFWCNPISGHNTLYWYLQNLGQGPELLIRYENEEAVDDSQLPKDRFSAERLKGVDSTLKIQPAELGDSAVYLCASSLEGSNQPQHFGDGTRLSIL.

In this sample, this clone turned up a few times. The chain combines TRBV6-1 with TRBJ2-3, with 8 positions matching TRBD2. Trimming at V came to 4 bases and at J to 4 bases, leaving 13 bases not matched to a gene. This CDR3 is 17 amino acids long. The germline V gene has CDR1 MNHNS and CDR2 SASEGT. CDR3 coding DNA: TGTGCCAGCAGTGCCTGGACTAGCTTGGGAGTATCAGATACGCAGTATTTT. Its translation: CASSAWTSLGVSDTQYF.

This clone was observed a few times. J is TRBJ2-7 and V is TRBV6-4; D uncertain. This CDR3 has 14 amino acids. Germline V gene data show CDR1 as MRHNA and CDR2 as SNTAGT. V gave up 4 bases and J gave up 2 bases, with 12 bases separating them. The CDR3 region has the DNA TGTGCCAGCAGTGCCGCGGCTGGCGCCTACGAGCAGTACTTC. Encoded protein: CASSAAAGAYEQYF.

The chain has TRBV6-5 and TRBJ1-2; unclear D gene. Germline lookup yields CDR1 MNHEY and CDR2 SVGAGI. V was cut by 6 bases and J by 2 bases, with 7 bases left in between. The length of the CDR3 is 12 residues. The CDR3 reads CASRRYNYGYTF. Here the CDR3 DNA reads TGTGCCAGCAGGCGATACAACTATGGCTACACCTTC.

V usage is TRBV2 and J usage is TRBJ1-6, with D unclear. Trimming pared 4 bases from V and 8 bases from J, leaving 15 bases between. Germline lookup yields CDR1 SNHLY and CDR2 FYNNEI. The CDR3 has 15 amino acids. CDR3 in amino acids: CASSVSQPEDSPLHF. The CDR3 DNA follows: TGTGCCAGCAGTGTTAGTCAGCCGGAGGATTCACCCCTCCACTTT.

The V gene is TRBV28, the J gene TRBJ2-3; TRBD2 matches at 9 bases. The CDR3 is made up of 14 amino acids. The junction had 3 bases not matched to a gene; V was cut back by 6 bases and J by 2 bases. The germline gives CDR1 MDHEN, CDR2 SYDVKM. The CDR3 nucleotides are TGTGCCAGCAGCCGGACTAGCGACACAGATACGCAGTATTTT. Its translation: CASSRTSDTDTQYF.

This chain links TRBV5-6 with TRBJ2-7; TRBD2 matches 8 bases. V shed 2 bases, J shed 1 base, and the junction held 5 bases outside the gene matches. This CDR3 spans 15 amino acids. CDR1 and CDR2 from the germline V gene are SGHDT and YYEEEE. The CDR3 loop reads CASSLSGRGSYEQYF. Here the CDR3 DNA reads TGTGCCAGCAGCTTAAGCGGGAGAGGGTCCTACGAGCAGTACTTC.

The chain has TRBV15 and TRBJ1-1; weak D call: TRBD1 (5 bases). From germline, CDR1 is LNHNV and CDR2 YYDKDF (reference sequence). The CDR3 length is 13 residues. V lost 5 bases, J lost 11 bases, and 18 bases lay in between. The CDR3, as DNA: TGTGCCACCAGCCTTCGGGGGACCTCTGGGGCTTTCTTT. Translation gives CATSLRGTSGAFF.

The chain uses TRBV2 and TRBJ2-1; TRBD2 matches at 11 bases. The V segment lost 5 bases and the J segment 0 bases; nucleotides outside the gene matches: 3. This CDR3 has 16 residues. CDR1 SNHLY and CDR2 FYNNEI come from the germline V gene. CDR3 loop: CASSPSGRFSYNEQFF. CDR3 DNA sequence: TGTGCCAGCAGTCCTAGCGGGAGGTTCTCCTACAATGAGCAGTTCTTC.

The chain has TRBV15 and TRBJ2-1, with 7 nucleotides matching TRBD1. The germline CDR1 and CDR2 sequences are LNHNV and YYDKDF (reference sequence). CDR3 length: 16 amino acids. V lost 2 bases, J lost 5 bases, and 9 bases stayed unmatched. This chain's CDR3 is CATSRQPGQSNNEQFF. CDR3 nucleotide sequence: TGTGCCACCAGCAGACAACCGGGACAGTCAAACAATGAGCAGTTCTTC. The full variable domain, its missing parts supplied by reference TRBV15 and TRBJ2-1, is DAMVIQNPRYQVTQFGKPVTLSCSQTLNHNVMYWYQQKSSQAPKLLFHYYDKDFNNEADTPDNFQSRRPNTSFCFLDIRSPGLGDTAMYLCATSRQPGQSNNEQFFGPGTRLTVL.

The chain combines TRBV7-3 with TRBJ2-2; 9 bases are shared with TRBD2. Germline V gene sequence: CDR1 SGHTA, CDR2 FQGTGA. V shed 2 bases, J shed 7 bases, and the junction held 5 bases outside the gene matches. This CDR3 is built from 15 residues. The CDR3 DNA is TGTGCCAGCAGCTTAGGGACTAGCTCGGGCGGGGAGCTGTTTTTT. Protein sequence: CASSLGTSSGGELFF.

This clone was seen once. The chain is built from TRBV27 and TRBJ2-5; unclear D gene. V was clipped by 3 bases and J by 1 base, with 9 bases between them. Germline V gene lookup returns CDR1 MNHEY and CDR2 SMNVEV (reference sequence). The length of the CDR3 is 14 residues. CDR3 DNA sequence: TGTGCCAGCAGTTTTAAAGGAGCCCAAGAGACCCAGTACTTC. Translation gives CASSFKGAQETQYF.

CDR3 loop: CASSLALTGGASDEQFF. The CDR3 DNA reads TGTGCCAGCAGCTTAGCGCTTACAGGGGGCGCATCGGATGAGCAGTTCTTC. This chain joins TRBV7-2 and TRBJ2-1; 9 nucleotides line up with TRBD1. Germline assignment: CDR1 SGHTA and CDR2 FQGNSA. V shed 0 bases and J 8 bases; nucleotides not matched to a gene: 11. The CDR3 length is 17 residues.

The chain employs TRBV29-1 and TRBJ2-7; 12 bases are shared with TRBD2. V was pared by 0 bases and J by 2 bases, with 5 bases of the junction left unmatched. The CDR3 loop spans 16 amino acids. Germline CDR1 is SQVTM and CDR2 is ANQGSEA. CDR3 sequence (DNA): TGCAGCGTTGAAGACACCGGACTAGCGGGAACCTACGAGCAGTACTTC. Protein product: CSVEDTGLAGTYEQYF.

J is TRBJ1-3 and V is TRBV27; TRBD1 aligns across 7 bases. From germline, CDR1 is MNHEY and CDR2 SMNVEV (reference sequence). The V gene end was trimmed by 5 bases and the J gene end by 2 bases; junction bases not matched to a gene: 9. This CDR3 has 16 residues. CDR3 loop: CASSERQGLAGNTIYF. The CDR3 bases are TGTGCCAGCAGTGAAAGACAGGGCTTGGCTGGAAACACCATATATTTT.

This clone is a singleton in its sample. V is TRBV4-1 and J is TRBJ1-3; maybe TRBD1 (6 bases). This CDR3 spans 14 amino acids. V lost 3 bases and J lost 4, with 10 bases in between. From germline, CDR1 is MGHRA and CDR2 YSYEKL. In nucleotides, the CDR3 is TGCGCCAGCAGCCAGCAGGACAGAGGAAACACCATATATTTT. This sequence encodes CASSQQDRGNTIYF.